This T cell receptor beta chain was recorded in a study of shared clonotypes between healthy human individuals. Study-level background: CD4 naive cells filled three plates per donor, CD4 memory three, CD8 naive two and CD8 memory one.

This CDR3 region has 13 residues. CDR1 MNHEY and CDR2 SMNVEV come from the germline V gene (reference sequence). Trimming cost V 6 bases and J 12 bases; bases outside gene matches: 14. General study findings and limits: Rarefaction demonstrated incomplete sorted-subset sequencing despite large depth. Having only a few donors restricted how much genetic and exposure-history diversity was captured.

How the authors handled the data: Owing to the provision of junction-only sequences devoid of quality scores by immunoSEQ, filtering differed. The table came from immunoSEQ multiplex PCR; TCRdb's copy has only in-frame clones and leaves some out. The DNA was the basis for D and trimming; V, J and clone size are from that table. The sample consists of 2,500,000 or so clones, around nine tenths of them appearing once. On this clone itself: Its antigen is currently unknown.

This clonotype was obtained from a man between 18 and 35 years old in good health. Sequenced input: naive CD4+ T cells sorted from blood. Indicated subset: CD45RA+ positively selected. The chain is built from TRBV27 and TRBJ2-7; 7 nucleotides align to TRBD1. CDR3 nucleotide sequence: TGTGCCAGCAGCCCTCCCGGGACAGCCCGGCGGTACTTC. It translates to CASSPPGTARRYF.